Each of the 20 T cell receptor beta chains below was sequenced from the same sample in a study of spatial heterogeneity in lung cancer. TCRdb re-derived calls from the 5' RACE reads in MiXCR, one entry per CDR3 protein. The table lists roughly 99,000 distinct CDR3 sequences, approximately 20% of them singletons. The time point denotes: blood at routine non-recurrence follow-up after resection. Specimen: PBMCs, collected at follow-up. The receptors stem from a male donor with early-stage non-small cell lung cancer.

This clonotype has a count of ten or more. The CDR3 region has the DNA TGTGCCAGCAGCCAAGTGAACAACAGGGCAAGTAGCAATCAGCCCCAGCATTTT. Its protein product is CASSQVNNRASSNQPQHF. V gene TRBV14 combines with J gene TRBJ1-5; D is possibly TRBD1 (6 bases). The CDR3 loop spans 18 amino acids. V was cut by 1 base and J by 0 bases, with 16 bases left in between. Germline CDR1 and CDR2: SGHDN and FVKESK. Full variable domain (outside the CDR3, taken from reference TRBV14 and TRBJ1-5): EAGVTQFPSHSVIEKGQTVTLRCDPISGHDNLYWYRRVMGKEIKFLLHFVKESKQDESGMPNNRFLAERTGGTYSTLKVQPAELEDSGVYFCASSQVNNRASSNQPQHFGDGTRLSIL.

The rearrangement joins TRBV29-1 to TRBJ1-1; the D is unclear. Germline V lookup: CDR1 SQVTM, CDR2 ANQGSEA. Trimming took off 7 bases at V and 0 bases at J, with 9 bases between the two ends. The CDR3 runs to 12 residues. The CDR3 region is CSGGIMNTEAFF. The CDR3 DNA follows: TGCAGCGGCGGGATCATGAACACTGAAGCTTTCTTT. Variable domain in full (rest from reference TRBV29-1 and TRBJ1-1): SAVISQKPSRDICQRGTSLTIQCQVDSQVTMMFWYRQQPGQSLTLIATANQGSEATYESGFVIDKFPISRPNLTFSTLTVSNMSPEDSSIYLCSGGIMNTEAFFGQGTRLTVV.

The chain employs TRBV7-2 and TRBJ2-3; perhaps TRBD1 as D (6 bases). CDR3 length: 17 amino acids. Trimming took 7 bases from V and 4 from J, leaving 24 bases between them. Germline assignment: CDR1 SGHTA and CDR2 FQGNSA. The CDR3 nucleotides read TGTGCCAGCACCAACCTCCCGGGACAAGGCGGATCAGATACGCAGTATTTT. Its translation is CASTNLPGQGGSDTQYF.

Only a few counts were recorded for this clonotype. The chain couples TRBV6-2 or TRBV6-3 to TRBJ1-1; D gene unclear. Germline loops: CDR1 MNHEY, CDR2 SVGEGT. V lost 0 bases and J 11 bases, leaving 16 bases between the germline ends. The CDR3 consists of 14 residues. DNA of the CDR3: TGTGCCAGCAGTTACTCGATCGGAACCGGCGGGGCTTTCTTT. This encodes CASSYSIGTGGAFF.

This chain joins TRBV5-1 and TRBJ2-2; no definite D call. V was trimmed by 1 base and J by 1 base, leaving 5 bases between them. Germline CDR1 and CDR2: SGHRS and YFSETQ. The CDR3 is made up of 14 amino acids. The DNA for the CDR3 is TGCGCCAGCAGCTTGTTGCAGAACACCGGGGAGCTGTTTTTT. This codes for CASSLLQNTGELFF.

The chain uses TRBV5-1 and TRBJ1-2; TRBD1 aligns across 7 bases. The germline V gene encodes CDR1 SGHRS and CDR2 YFSETQ. The CDR3 loop spans 13 amino acids. V lost 2 bases, J lost 4 bases, and 2 bases stayed unmatched. CDR3 protein: CASSFRDSYGYTF. The CDR3 region has the DNA TGCGCCAGCAGCTTCCGGGACAGCTATGGCTACACCTTC.

This clonotype was picked up a small number of times. This chain uses TRBV6-1 with TRBJ2-3; 12 nucleotides match TRBD2. V shed 8 bases and J 4 bases; nucleotides not matched to a gene: 22. This CDR3 has 20 residues. CDR1 and CDR2 (germline): MNHNS, SASEGT. The CDR3 loop is CASPARLAGGPRIEADTQYF. CDR3 nucleotides: TGTGCCAGCCCGGCTCGGCTAGCGGGAGGGCCCAGAATCGAAGCAGATACGCAGTATTTT.

The sample holds a few counts of this clonotype. At one of its ends the junction is not consistent with the germline gene, which may arise from a read error. Here the CDR3 DNA reads TGTGCCAGCAGCTTATTTGAGGACCGGCCCTTC. Translating gives CASSLFEDRPF. The chain employs TRBV7-9 and TRBJ1-2; D unresolved. Germline V gene data show CDR1 as SEHNR and CDR2 as FQNEAQ (reference sequence). The CDR3 spans 11 residues.

This clonotype was counted at least ten times. The rearrangement joins TRBV20-1 to TRBJ1-1; D possibly corresponds to TRBD1 (5 bases). This CDR3 contains 11 residues. CDR1 and CDR2 (germline): DFQATT, SNEGSKA (reference sequence). Trimming cost V 2 bases and J 8 bases, with 9 bases left between them. CDR3 loop: CSARTGSEAFF. In DNA, the CDR3 is TGCAGTGCTAGAACAGGCAGCGAAGCTTTCTTT.

This chain connects TRBV7-8 to TRBJ2-7, with TRBD1 matching 7 bases. Germline V lookup: CDR1 SGHVS, CDR2 FQNEAQ. The CDR3 spans 14 residues. V lost 3 bases, J lost 1 base, and 3 bases stayed unmatched. CDR3 nucleotides: TGTGCCAGCAGCTTCCCAGGGGGTTCCTACGAGCAGTACTTC. It yields the protein CASSFPGGSYEQYF.

The rearrangement uses TRBV2 and TRBJ2-1; TRBD2 is a possible D gene (6 bases). The CDR3 runs 17 residues. The germline CDR1 and CDR2 sequences are SNHLY and FYNNEI. V lost 0 bases and J 4 bases, leaving 16 bases between the germline ends. The CDR3 protein is CASSEAHGTGKYNEQFF. The DNA for the CDR3 is TGTGCCAGCAGTGAAGCTCATGGGACTGGGAAGTACAATGAGCAGTTCTTC.

A remark on this clonotype: A read error may account for a junction end that differs from germline. This rearrangement joins TRBV12-3 or TRBV12-4 to TRBJ1-1; D is possibly TRBD1 (5 bases). The CDR3 has 14 amino acids. The CDR3 loop is CTSSAGHANTEAFF. In nucleotides, the CDR3 is TGTACCAGCAGTGCCGGACACGCGAACACTGAAGCTTTCTTT.

This clonotype was picked up a small number of times. The chain recombines TRBV7-9 with TRBJ2-7; D is unclear. Trimming shortened V by 6 bases and J by 6 bases, and 12 bases separated the two germline ends. Germline loops: CDR1 SEHNR, CDR2 FQNEAQ (reference sequence). The CDR3 contains 12 residues. CDR3 sequence reads: CASSVTRGEQYF. DNA for the CDR3: TGTGCCAGCAGTGTTACAAGAGGCGAGCAGTACTTC.

Regarding this clonotype: A junction end diverges from the germline sequence, so it may reflect a read error. The V call is TRBV6-2 or TRBV6-3, the J call TRBJ1-1; D not certain. Per the germline V gene, CDR1 is MNHEY and CDR2 is SVGEGT. The length of the CDR3 is 12 residues. The CDR3 region is CTSSWGNTEAFF. In DNA form, the CDR3 reads TGTACCAGCAGTTGGGGGAACACTGAAGCTTTCTTT.

V usage is TRBV7-9 and J usage is TRBJ2-3; maybe TRBD1 (6 bases). Germline loops: CDR1 SEHNR, CDR2 FQNEAQ (reference sequence). The CDR3 has 15 amino acids. V lost 5 bases and J 2 bases, leaving 14 bases between the germline ends. In DNA form, the CDR3 reads TGTGCCAGCAGCCCGGAAGGGGGAGCCACAGATACGCAGTATTTT. Protein sequence: CASSPEGGATDTQYF.

This clonotype showed up just a few times. The chain recombines TRBV2 with TRBJ2-5; no reliable D call. Germline loops: CDR1 SNHLY, CDR2 FYNNEI. The CDR3 totals 13 residues. Trimming took off 8 bases at V and 1 base at J, with 11 bases between the two ends. CDR3 sequence (DNA): TGTGCCAGCCTCTGGACGGGCCAAGAGACCCAGTACTTC. Translation gives CASLWTGQETQYF.

This clonotype has ten or more counts. V usage is TRBV12-3 or TRBV12-4 and J usage is TRBJ2-2; unclear D gene. Trimming removed 2 bases at V and 5 bases at J, with 9 bases between. The CDR3 contains 14 residues. The CDR3 loop reads CASSLSRDTGELFF. The CDR3 DNA reads as TGTGCCAGCAGTTTAAGTAGGGATACCGGGGAGCTGTTTTTT.

This clonotype has only a few counts. V and J are TRBV24-1 and TRBJ2-1; D possibly corresponds to TRBD1 (6 bases). V was cut by 9 bases and J by 3 bases, with 14 bases left in between. Germline CDR1 and CDR2: KGHDR and SFDVKD. There are 14 residues in the CDR3. The CDR3 protein is CATAGQGNYNEQFF. The DNA for the CDR3 is TGTGCCACCGCTGGTCAGGGGAACTACAATGAGCAGTTCTTC.

This chain connects TRBV3-1 to TRBJ1-1, with D hard to call. V lost 3 bases and J 1 base, leaving 6 bases between the germline ends. The germline gives CDR1 LGHDT, CDR2 YNNKEL (reference sequence). The CDR3 consists of 13 residues. Here the CDR3 DNA reads TGTGCCAGCAGCCAGGGTTGGAACACTGAAGCTTTCTTT. Its protein is CASSQGWNTEAFF.

This clonotype showed up just a few times. This sequence joins TRBV9 and TRBJ2-5, with 9 bases matching TRBD2. CDR3 length: 14 amino acids. V lost 3 bases, J lost 3 bases, and 3 bases stayed unmatched. Germline lookup yields CDR1 SGDLS and CDR2 YYNGEE. CDR3 nucleotide sequence: TGTGCCAGCAGCGAGCGGGGGGCAGAAGAGACCCAGTACTTC. Encoded protein: CASSERGAEETQYF.